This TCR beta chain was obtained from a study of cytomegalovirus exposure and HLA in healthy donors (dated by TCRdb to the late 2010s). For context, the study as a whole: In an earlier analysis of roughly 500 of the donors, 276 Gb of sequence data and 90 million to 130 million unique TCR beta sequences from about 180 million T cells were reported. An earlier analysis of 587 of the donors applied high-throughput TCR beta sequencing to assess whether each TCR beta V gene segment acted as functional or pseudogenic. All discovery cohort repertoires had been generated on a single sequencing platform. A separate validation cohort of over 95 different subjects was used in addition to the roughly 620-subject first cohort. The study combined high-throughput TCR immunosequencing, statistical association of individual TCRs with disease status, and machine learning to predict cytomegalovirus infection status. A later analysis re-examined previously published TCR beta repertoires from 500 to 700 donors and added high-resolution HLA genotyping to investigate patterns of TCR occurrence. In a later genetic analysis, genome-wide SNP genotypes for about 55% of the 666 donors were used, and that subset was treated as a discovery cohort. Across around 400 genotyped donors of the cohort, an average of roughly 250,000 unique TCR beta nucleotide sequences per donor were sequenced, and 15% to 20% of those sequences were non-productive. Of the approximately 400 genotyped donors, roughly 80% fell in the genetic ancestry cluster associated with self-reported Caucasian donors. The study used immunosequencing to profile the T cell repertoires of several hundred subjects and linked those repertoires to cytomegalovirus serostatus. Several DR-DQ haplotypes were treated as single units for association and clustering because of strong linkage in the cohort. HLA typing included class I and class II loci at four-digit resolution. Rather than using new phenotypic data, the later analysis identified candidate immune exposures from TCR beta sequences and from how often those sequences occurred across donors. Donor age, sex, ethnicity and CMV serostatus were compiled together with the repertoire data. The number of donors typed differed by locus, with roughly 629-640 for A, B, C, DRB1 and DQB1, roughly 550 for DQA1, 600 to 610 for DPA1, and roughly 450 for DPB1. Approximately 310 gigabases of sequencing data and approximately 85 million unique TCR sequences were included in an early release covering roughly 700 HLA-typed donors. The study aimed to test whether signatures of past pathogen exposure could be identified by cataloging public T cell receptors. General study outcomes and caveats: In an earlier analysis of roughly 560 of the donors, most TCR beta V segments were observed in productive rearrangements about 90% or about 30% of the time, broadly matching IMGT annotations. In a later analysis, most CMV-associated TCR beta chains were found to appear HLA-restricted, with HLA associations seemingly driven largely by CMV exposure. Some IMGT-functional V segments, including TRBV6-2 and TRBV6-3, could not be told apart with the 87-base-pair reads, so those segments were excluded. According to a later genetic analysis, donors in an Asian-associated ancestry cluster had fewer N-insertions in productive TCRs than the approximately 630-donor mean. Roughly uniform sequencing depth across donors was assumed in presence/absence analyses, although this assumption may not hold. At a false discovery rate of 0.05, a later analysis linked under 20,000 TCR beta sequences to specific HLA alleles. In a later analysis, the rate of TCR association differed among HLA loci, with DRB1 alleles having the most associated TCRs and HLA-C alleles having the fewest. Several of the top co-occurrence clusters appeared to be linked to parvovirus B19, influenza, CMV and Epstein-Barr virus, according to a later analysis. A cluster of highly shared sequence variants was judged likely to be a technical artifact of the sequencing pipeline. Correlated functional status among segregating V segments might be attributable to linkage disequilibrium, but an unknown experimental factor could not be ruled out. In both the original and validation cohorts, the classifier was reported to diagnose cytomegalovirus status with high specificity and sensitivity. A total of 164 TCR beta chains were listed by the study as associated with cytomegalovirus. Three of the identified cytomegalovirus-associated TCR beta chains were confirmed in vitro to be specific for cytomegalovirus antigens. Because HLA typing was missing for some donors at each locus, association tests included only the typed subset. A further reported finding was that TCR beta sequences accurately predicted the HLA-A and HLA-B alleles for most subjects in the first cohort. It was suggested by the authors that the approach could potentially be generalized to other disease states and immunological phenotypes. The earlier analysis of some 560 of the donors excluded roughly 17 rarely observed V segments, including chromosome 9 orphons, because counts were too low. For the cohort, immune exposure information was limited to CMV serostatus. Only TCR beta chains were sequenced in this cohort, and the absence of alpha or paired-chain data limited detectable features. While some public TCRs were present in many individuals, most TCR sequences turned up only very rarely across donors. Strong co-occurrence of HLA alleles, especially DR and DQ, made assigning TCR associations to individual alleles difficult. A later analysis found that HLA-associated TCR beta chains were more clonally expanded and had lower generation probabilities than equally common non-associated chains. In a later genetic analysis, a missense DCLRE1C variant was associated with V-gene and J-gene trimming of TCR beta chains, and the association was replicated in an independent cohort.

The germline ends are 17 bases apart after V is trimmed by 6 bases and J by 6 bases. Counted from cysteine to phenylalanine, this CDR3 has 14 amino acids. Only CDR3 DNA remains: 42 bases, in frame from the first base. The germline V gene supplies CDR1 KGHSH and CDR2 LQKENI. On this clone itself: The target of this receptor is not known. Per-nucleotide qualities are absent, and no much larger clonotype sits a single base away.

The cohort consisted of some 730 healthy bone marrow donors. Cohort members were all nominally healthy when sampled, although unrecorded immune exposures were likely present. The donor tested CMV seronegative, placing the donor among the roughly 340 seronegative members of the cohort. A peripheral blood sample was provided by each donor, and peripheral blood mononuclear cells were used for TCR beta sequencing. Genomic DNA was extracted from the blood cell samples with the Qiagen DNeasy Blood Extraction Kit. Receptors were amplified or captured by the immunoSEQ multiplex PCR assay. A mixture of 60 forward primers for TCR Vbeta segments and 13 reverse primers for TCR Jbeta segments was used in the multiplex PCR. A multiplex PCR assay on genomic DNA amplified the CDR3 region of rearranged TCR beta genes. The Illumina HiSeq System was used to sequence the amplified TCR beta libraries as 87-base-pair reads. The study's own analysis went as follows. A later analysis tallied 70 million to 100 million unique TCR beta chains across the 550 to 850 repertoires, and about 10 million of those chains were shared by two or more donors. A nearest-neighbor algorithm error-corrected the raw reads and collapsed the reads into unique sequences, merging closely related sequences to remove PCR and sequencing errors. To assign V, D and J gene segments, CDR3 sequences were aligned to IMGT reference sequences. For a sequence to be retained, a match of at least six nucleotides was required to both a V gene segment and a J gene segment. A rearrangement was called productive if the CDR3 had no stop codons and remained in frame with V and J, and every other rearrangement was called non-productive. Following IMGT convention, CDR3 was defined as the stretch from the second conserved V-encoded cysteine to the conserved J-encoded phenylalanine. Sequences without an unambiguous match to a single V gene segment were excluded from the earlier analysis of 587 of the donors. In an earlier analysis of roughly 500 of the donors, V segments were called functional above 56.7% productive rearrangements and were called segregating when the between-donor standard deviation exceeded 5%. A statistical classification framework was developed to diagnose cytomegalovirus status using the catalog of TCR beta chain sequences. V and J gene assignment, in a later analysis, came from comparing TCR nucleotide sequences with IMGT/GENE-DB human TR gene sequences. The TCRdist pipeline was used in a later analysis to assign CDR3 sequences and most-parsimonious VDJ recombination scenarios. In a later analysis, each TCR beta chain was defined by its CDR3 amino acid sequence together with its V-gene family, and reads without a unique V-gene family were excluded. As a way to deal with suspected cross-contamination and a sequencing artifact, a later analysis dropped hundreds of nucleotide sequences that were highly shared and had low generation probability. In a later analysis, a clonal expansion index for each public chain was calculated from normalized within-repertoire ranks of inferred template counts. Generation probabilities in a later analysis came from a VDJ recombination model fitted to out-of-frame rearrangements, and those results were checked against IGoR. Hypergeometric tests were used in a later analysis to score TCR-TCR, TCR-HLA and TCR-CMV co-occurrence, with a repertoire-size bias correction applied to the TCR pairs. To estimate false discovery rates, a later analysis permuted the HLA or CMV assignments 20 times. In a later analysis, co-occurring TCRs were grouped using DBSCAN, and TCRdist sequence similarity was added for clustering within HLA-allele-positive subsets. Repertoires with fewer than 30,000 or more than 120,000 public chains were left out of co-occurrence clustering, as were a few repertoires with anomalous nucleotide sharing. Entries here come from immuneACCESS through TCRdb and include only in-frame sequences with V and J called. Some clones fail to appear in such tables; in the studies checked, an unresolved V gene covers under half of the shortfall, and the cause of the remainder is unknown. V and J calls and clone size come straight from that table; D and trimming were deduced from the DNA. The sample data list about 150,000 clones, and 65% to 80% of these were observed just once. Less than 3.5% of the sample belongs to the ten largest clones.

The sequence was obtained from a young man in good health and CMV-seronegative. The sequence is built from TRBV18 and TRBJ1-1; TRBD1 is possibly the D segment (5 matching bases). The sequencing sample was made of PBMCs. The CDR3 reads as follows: CASSDQGGGAEAFF. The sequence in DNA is TGTGCCAGCTCGGACCAGGGCGGTGGGGCTGAAGCTTTCTTT.